Listed below are T cell receptor beta chains from one sample, sequenced in a study of T cell responses to AZD1222 COVID-19 vaccine. TCRdb's table, derived via immunoSEQ multiplex PCR, lists solely in-frame clones and lacks some. The sample lists around 140,000 clones, approximately 93% occurring once. The sequenced sample was peripheral blood, obtained on day 0 of MenACWY control vaccination. These receptors were collected from an adult in good health. The CDR3 runs from the conserved cysteine through the conserved F or W. D genes are given only for firm matches. Size tells how often a clone was seen (once, few, many) or the class of an expanded clone, and some rows leave it out.

J gene: TRBJ1-1; clone size: few; V gene: TRBV4-1; D gene: TRBD1; CDR3 protein: CASSQRTGNTEAFF; CDR3 DNA: TGCGCCAGCAGCCAGAGGACAGGGAACACTGAAGCTTTCTTT
J gene: TRBJ1-5; clone size: NA; V gene: TRBV28; D gene: NA; CDR3 protein: CASSLSARVISNQPQHF; CDR3 DNA: TGTGCCAGCAGTTTATCCGCCCGAGTCATTAGCAATCAGCCCCAGCATTTT
J gene: TRBJ1-5; clone size: NA; V gene: TRBV28; D gene: NA; CDR3 protein: CASSFLFGGPNQPQHF; CDR3 DNA: TGTGCCAGCAGTTTTCTATTTGGGGGTCCGAACCAGCCCCAGCATTTT
J gene: TRBJ2-7; clone size: NA; V gene: TRBV20-1; D gene: TRBD1; CDR3 protein: CSASTGQASYEQYF; CDR3 DNA: TGCAGTGCTAGTACGGGACAGGCCTCGTACGAGCAGTACTTC
J gene: TRBJ1-2; clone size: NA; V gene: TRBV9; D gene: NA; CDR3 protein: CASSPRAGVNYGYTF; CDR3 DNA: TGTGCCAGCAGCCCAAGGGCGGGAGTGAACTATGGCTACACCTTC
J gene: TRBJ1-1; clone size: NA; V gene: TRBV5-8; D gene: NA; CDR3 protein: CASGGRTLGTTEAFF; CDR3 DNA: TGTGCCAGCGGGGGACGGACCCTGGGAACAACTGAAGCTTTCTTT
J gene: TRBJ2-1; clone size: NA; V gene: TRBV9; D gene: NA; CDR3 protein: CASSLLGNDNEQFF; CDR3 DNA: TGTGCCAGCAGCCTCCTGGGGAACGACAATGAGCAGTTCTTC
J gene: TRBJ2-2; clone size: NA; V gene: TRBV4-2; D gene: NA; CDR3 protein: CASSLYPGLSNTGELFF; CDR3 DNA: TGTGCCAGCAGCCTATACCCCGGACTATCGAACACCGGGGAGCTGTTTTTT
J gene: TRBJ1-1; clone size: NA; V gene: TRBV27; D gene: NA; CDR3 protein: CASSLRRPSLTMNTEAFF; CDR3 DNA: TGTGCCAGCAGTTTACGGAGGCCGAGCCTTACCATGAACACTGAAGCTTTCTTT
J gene: TRBJ1-3; clone size: NA; V gene: TRBV11-2; D gene: NA; CDR3 protein: CASSLAQPGSGNTIYF; CDR3 DNA: TGTGCCAGCAGCTTAGCACAGCCAGGCTCTGGAAACACCATATATTTT
J gene: TRBJ1-3; clone size: NA; V gene: TRBV30; D gene: NA; CDR3 protein: CAWSHRTNLAIYF; CDR3 DNA: TGTGCCTGGAGTCACAGGACTAATCTCGCCATATATTTT
J gene: TRBJ2-7; clone size: NA; V gene: TRBV18; D gene: NA; CDR3 protein: CASSPIDRTYEQYF; CDR3 DNA: TGTGCCAGCTCACCGATCGACAGAACCTACGAGCAGTACTTC
J gene: TRBJ2-7; clone size: NA; V gene: TRBV11-2; D gene: TRBD1; CDR3 protein: CASRRTGTGAYEQYF; CDR3 DNA: TGTGCCAGCAGACGCACCGGGACAGGAGCCTACGAGCAGTACTTC
J gene: TRBJ2-7; clone size: NA; V gene: TRBV9; D gene: TRBD2; CDR3 protein: CASSPRTSGTYEQYF; CDR3 DNA: TGTGCCAGCAGCCCCAGGACTAGCGGTACCTACGAGCAGTACTTC
J gene: TRBJ2-7; clone size: NA; V gene: TRBV6-5; D gene: TRBD2; CDR3 protein: CASNPWTSNYEQYF; CDR3 DNA: TGTGCCAGCAATCCCTGGACTAGTAACTACGAGCAGTACTTC
J gene: TRBJ1-5; clone size: NA; V gene: TRBV30; D gene: NA; CDR3 protein: CAWSVRLSNQPQHF; CDR3 DNA: TGTGCCTGGAGTGTCCGACTTAGCAATCAGCCCCAGCATTTT
J gene: TRBJ1-6; clone size: NA; V gene: TRBV7-9; D gene: TRBD1; CDR3 protein: CASSSGTGGFSPLHF; CDR3 DNA: TGTGCCAGCAGCTCGGGGACAGGGGGCTTTTCACCCCTCCACTTT
J gene: TRBJ1-3; clone size: once; V gene: TRBV9; D gene: NA; CDR3 protein: CASSGPFSGNTIYF; CDR3 DNA: TGTGCCAGTTCCGGGCCCTTCTCTGGAAACACCATATATTTT
J gene: TRBJ1-5; clone size: NA; V gene: TRBV7-8; D gene: NA; CDR3 protein: CASSLVRFVGTNQPQHF; CDR3 DNA: TGTGCCAGCAGCTTAGTCAGATTTGTGGGTACGAATCAGCCCCAGCATTTT
J gene: TRBJ1-6; clone size: NA; V gene: TRBV28; D gene: NA; CDR3 protein: CASKEGDALHF; CDR3 DNA: TGTGCCAGCAAGGAGGGCGATGCCCTCCACTTT